This T cell receptor beta chain was sequenced for a study of T-cell memory formation after mild COVID-19. Study background: TCR clustering was largely donor specific. Study-level results: Those CD4+ clones that contracted were mainly in CM and EM (CD8+ ones in EMRA). Whereas later expanders leaned CD4+, clones contracting day 15 to 85 showed a balanced CD4/CD8 makeup.

As for this clonotype: Its specificity is not known.

CDR3 size: 17 residues. The germline gives CDR1 SEHNR, CDR2 FQNEAQ (reference sequence). V was shortened by 5 bases and J by 0 bases, with 17 bases between the two germline ends. 5'RACE primed at constant segments yielded TCR alpha and TCR beta cDNA libraries bearing sample barcodes and UMIs. TCRdb re-called the 5' RACE reads through MiXCR, storing one row per CDR3 protein. Of 250,000 to 350,000 distinct CDR3 sequences listed, just under 20% are singletons. The clonotype originates from a man younger than 30 who had mild COVID-19 (a few samples of this study predate the infection). Cell type and time point are not known. The rearrangement uses TRBV7-9 and TRBJ1-3; D is uncertain. The sample taken for sequencing was PBMCs or a T cell subset sorted from them (not recorded which). CDR3 coding DNA: TGTGCCAGCAGCCCCCGGTACGATGGATCCTCTGGAAACACCATATATTTT. Translation: CASSPRYDGSSGNTIYF.